The 20 T cell receptor beta chains below were found in one sample sequenced in a study of T cells after yellow fever vaccination. TCRdb fed the 5' RACE reads into MiXCR, producing one record per CDR3 protein. The sample shows approximately 250,000 distinct CDR3 sequences, about 5% of them seen only once. This specimen was CD4+ T cells sorted from PBMCs, taken on the day of the yellow fever booster vaccination. Source of these receptors: a man in his late teens or twenties who received the YFV17D yellow fever vaccine.

This clonotype was detected many times. The genes are TRBV12-5 and TRBJ2-1, with D perhaps TRBD2 (6 bases). The CDR3 length is 12 residues. The germline CDR1 and CDR2 sequences are LGHNT and FRNRAP. V was trimmed by 6 bases and J by 8 bases, leaving 11 bases between them. The CDR3 DNA is TGTGCTAGTGGGGGGGAGGTGTATGAGCAGTTCTTC. It encodes CASGGEVYEQFF.

The sample holds a few counts of this clonotype. The chain carries TRBV20-1 and TRBJ2-7, with 11 bases that match TRBD1. The J segment lost 3 bases and the V segment lost 1 base, leaving 8 bases of the junction unmatched. The germline V gene encodes CDR1 DFQATT and CDR2 SNEGSKA (reference sequence). The CDR3 is 16 amino acids. The CDR3 spells CSARARTGGQFYEQYF. The CDR3 DNA reads TGCAGTGCTAGAGCACGGACAGGGGGCCAGTTCTACGAGCAGTACTTC.

The rearrangement uses TRBV20-1 and TRBJ1-6; D is unclear. Trimming cost V 3 bases and J 2 bases, with 5 bases left between them. Germline loops: CDR1 DFQATT, CDR2 SNEGSKA (reference sequence). There are 13 residues in the CDR3. The CDR3 bases are TGCAGTGCTAGGACTCCCTATAATTCACCCCTCCACTTT. Translated: CSARTPYNSPLHF.

The sample holds a few counts of this clonotype. Here the CDR3 DNA reads TGTGCCAGCAGCTTAGGGACTCCCCGCACAGATACGCAGTATTTT. Residues: CASSLGTPRTDTQYF. The J gene is TRBJ2-3, the V gene TRBV7-2, with a tentative D call TRBD2 (5 bases). The V and J ends lost 1 base and 1 base respectively, with 9 bases between them. CDR3 length: 15 amino acids. Germline CDR1 reads SGHTA; CDR2 reads FQGNSA.

This clonotype was detected a few times. The chain carries TRBV7-2 and TRBJ1-4; 12 nucleotides agree with TRBD1. Trimming cost V 2 bases and J 7 bases; bases outside gene matches: 8. Germline CDR1 SGHTA, CDR2 FQGNSA. The CDR3 is 17 amino acids. CDR3 DNA sequence: TGTGCCAGCAGCTTATTTGGGGACAGGGGGCAGGGTGAAAAACTGTTTTTT. Translating it yields CASSLFGDRGQGEKLFF.

The table lists this clonotype with a few counts. V gene TRBV11-2 combines with J gene TRBJ1-1; 8 bases fit TRBD1. Trimming removed 6 bases from V and 3 bases from J; junction bases left unmatched: 3. The CDR3 is 13 amino acids. Per the germline V gene, CDR1 is SGHAT and CDR2 is FQNNGV. The CDR3 bases are TGTGCCAGCAGTCCAGGGGGCCACACTGAAGCTTTCTTT. As protein: CASSPGGHTEAFF.

The CDR3 spells CASSQSEAQETQYF. The CDR3 bases are TGTGCCAGCAGCCAGAGCGAGGCCCAAGAGACCCAGTACTTC. V usage is TRBV3-1 and J usage is TRBJ2-5; no clear D gene. The V and J ends lost 3 bases and 1 base respectively, with 9 bases between them. The germline V gene has CDR1 LGHDT and CDR2 YNNKEL (reference sequence). The CDR3 runs to 14 residues.

This clonotype was found a few times. V and J are TRBV6-2 or TRBV6-3 and TRBJ2-7, with a tentative D call TRBD2 (6 bases). Germline V gives CDR1 MNHEY, CDR2 SVGEGT. The length of the CDR3 is 12 residues. Deletions cut 10 bases from V and 3 bases from J, with 13 bases between. The CDR3 protein is CATGETSYEQYV. As DNA, the CDR3 is TGTGCCACCGGGGAGACTAGCTACGAGCAGTACGTC.

Many counts were recorded for this clonotype. V gene TRBV20-1 combines with J gene TRBJ2-5; 10 positions agree with TRBD2. J was trimmed by 11 bases and V by 0 bases; bases with no gene match: 12. The germline CDR1 and CDR2 sequences are DFQATT and SNEGSKA (reference sequence). The CDR3 is 15 residues long. CDR3 sequence: CSARELGLAGARQYF. In nucleotides, the CDR3 is TGCAGTGCTAGAGAGCTTGGTCTAGCGGGGGCCCGGCAGTACTTC.

The V and J genes are TRBV11-3 and TRBJ2-3; 13 bases are shared with TRBD2. Germline V gene data show CDR1 as SGHNT and CDR2 as YENEEA. Trimming took 5 bases from V and 1 from J; bases not matched to a gene: 15. CDR3 length equals 20 residues. The CDR3 nucleotides are TGTGCCAGCAGCCCCGGTGGGACTAGCGGGGCCCCCGGTGGCACAGATACGCAGTATTTT. Translation gives CASSPGGTSGAPGGTDTQYF.

The rearrangement links TRBV6-6 to TRBJ1-5; D is uncertain. V gave up 0 bases and J gave up 6 bases, with 9 bases separating them. This CDR3 is 14 amino acids long. CDR1 and CDR2 from the germline V gene are MNHNY and SVGAGI (reference sequence). CDR3 nucleotide sequence: TGTGCCAGCAGTTACTCGACGGAAGGTCAGCCCCAGCATTTT. This sequence encodes CASSYSTEGQPQHF.

This clonotype was counted only a few times. The J gene is TRBJ1-5, the V gene TRBV12-3 or TRBV12-4, with TRBD1 as a possible D gene (6 bases). CDR3 size: 18 residues. The V gene lost 5 bases and the J gene lost 2 bases, with 22 bases spanning the gap. In DNA form, the CDR3 reads TGTGCCAGCAGTCTCGTCAGGACAGCCACCGAAGGCAATCAGCCCCAGCATTTT. Protein product: CASSLVRTATEGNQPQHF.

This clonotype was seen a handful of times. This chain uses TRBV20-1 with TRBJ2-2; D ambiguous. Germline V gene sequence: CDR1 DFQATT, CDR2 SNEGSKA (reference sequence). This CDR3 region has 12 residues. Trimming shortened V by 1 base and J by 8 bases, and 8 bases separated the two germline ends. The CDR3: CSARAGGGELFF. CDR3 DNA: TGCAGTGCTAGAGCAGGTGGAGGGGAGCTGTTTTTT.

This clonotype has a count of ten or more. The chain has TRBV7-9 and TRBJ1-4; tentative D call: TRBD1 (6 bases). CDR1 SEHNR and CDR2 FQNEAQ come from the germline V gene (reference sequence). The CDR3 totals 15 residues. Trimming stripped 5 bases from V and 8 bases from J, with 18 bases between. CDR3 coding DNA: TGTGCCAGCAGCGACCCGACAGGAGTAAGAGAAAAACTGTTTTTT. This gives the protein CASSDPTGVREKLFF.

Many counts were recorded for this clonotype. The chain is built from TRBV7-2 and TRBJ2-7; D might be TRBD2 (5 bases). The CDR3 runs 14 residues. Between the trimmed V and J ends, which lost 5 bases and 3 bases, there was a span of 14 bases. From germline, CDR1 is SGHTA and CDR2 FQGNSA. The CDR3 protein is CASSPQSGYYEQYV. The CDR3 DNA follows: TGTGCCAGCAGCCCACAGAGCGGATACTACGAGCAGTACGTC.

V is TRBV27 and J is TRBJ1-2; D is unresolved. The V end lost 4 bases, the J end lost 4 bases, and 16 bases lay between the germline ends. Germline CDR1 is MNHEY and CDR2 is SMNVEV (reference sequence). The CDR3 sequence is 15 residues long. CDR3 DNA sequence: TGTGCCAGCAGTTGGACCCTGGGAGGCTCCTATGGCTACACCTTC. It encodes CASSWTLGGSYGYTF.

This clonotype was detected a few times. V is TRBV10-3 and J is TRBJ2-1, with 13 bases matching TRBD2. V gave up 6 bases and J gave up 5 bases; unmatched junction bases: 7. The CDR3 has 16 residues. From germline, CDR1 is ENHRY and CDR2 SYGVKD. The CDR3 loop reads CAISLRTSGGNNEQFF. CDR3 DNA: TGTGCCATCAGCCTACGGACTAGCGGGGGCAACAATGAGCAGTTCTTC.

This clonotype came up many times. The V call is TRBV7-8, the J call TRBJ2-4, with TRBD1 matching 9 bases. Germline CDR1 is SGHVS and CDR2 is FQNEAQ. The V segment lost 4 bases and the J segment 2 bases; nucleotides outside the gene matches: 12. The CDR3 spans 18 residues. The CDR3 sequence: CASSSQPGTGWSKNIQYF. CDR3 nucleotide sequence: TGTGCCAGCAGCTCCCAACCCGGGACAGGGTGGTCCAAAAACATTCAGTACTTC.

This clonotype was detected only a few times. The CDR3 sequence is CASSQGGTNTGELFF. The CDR3 bases are TGCGCCAGCAGCCAAGGCGGGACGAACACCGGGGAGCTGTTTTTT. The chain has TRBV4-1 and TRBJ2-2, with TRBD2 as a possible D gene (6 bases). Trimming left V 1 base short and J 0 bases short, with 6 bases between. The CDR3 loop spans 15 amino acids. The V gene's germline CDR1 is MGHRA and CDR2 YSYEKL.

This clonotype has a count of ten or more. The chain is built from TRBV5-1 and TRBJ2-1; D possibly uses TRBD1 or TRBD2 (5 bases each). The CDR3 length is 13 residues. Germline CDR1 is SGHRS and CDR2 is YFSETQ. Trimming cost V 7 bases and J 6 bases, with 14 bases left between them. CDR3 DNA sequence: TGCGCCAGCGCCGGGACCCTATTCAATGAGCAGTTCTTC. This encodes CASAGTLFNEQFF.